This TCR beta chain appears in the sequencing data of a study of CD8 T cells in ankylosing spondylitis (dated by TCRdb to 2016 to 2017). Regarding the study in general: T cell receptor beta repertoires were profiled in healthy donors and ankylosing spondylitis patients so that disease-linked TCR variants could be found. Samples of peripheral blood were taken, and for ankylosing spondylitis patients, synovial fluid was collected as well. The whole study cohort included about a hundred healthy donors and 25 ankylosing spondylitis patients. Broader findings and caveats from the paper: Blood from ankylosing spondylitis patients appeared to be characterized by a TCR beta motif composed of eight highly homologous amino acid variants. Some motif variants had previously been reported in the synovial fluid and blood of reactive arthritis patients, which suggests shared mechanisms of disease initiation. According to the report, matched synovial fluid samples from ankylosing spondylitis patients were significantly enriched for the disease-linked clones. The disease-linked clones showed a CD8+ phenotype and occurred at relatively low frequencies in peripheral blood.

This clonotype was recorded a few times. Its cognate antigen has yet to be identified. Base-call qualities are not available, and no considerably larger clone is one nucleotide away. Including the terminal cysteine and phenylalanine, the CDR3 comprises 15 residues. Left in the record is the CDR3 DNA by itself, 45 bases read in frame from the first base. The germline V end is reduced by 0 bases and the J end by 5 bases; junction bases left unmatched: 8. The germline V gene (reference sequence) gives CDR1 as DFQATT and CDR2 as SNEGSKA. Instrument on record: Illumina HiSeq 2500. TCR beta libraries were prepared by quantitative 5'-RACE with molecular barcodes. On the study's bioinformatics: A new computational method, built on a probabilistic model of VDJ rearrangement, was used to identify disease-linked TCR variants. Using fastp trimming at Q25 and MiXCR clonotype assembly, TCRdb reanalyzed the public sequencing data and kept in-frame beta chains. CDR3 protein sequences are deduplicated, and each keeps its most common genes and DNA. The V and J calls here are based on TCRdb, not the publication. Here the sample has around 390,000 distinct CDR3 sequences; approximately 20% occur a single time. The ten most abundant clones make up approximately 15% of the sample.

Sequencing input: blood, either unsorted or a sorted T cell fraction (not recorded which). The TCR comes from a male donor with ankylosing spondylitis. The sequence is built from TRBV20-1 and TRBJ2-5; TRBD1 agrees with 8 junctional bases. In nucleotides, the sequence is TGCAGTGCTAGAGATGGACAGGGCGCAGGGGAGACCCAGTACTTC. The encoded protein is CSARDGQGAGETQYF.